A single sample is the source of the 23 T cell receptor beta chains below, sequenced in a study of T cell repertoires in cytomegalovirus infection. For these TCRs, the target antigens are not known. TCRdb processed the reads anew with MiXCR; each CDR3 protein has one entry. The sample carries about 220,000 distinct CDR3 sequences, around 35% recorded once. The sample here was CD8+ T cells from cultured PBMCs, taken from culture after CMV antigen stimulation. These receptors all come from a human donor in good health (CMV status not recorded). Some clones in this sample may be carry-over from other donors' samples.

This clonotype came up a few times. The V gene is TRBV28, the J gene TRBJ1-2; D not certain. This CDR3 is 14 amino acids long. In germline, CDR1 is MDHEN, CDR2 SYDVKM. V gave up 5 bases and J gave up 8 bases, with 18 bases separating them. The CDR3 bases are TGTGCCAGCAGTCTCGGACGGGATTTTGTCGGCTACACCTTC. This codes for CASSLGRDFVGYTF.

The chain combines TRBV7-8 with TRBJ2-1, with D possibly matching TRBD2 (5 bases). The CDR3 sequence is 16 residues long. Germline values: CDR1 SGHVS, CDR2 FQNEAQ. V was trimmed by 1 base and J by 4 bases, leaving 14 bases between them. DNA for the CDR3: TGTGCCAGCAGCTTAGTGGACTCGCCCCTATACAATGAGCAGTTCTTC. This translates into CASSLVDSPLYNEQFF.

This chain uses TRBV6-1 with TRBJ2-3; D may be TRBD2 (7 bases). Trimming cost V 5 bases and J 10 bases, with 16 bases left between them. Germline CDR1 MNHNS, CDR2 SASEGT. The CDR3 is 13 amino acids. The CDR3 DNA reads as TGTGCCAGCAGTTATAAAGGGGGAGGGGCGCAGTATTTT. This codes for CASSYKGGGAQYF.

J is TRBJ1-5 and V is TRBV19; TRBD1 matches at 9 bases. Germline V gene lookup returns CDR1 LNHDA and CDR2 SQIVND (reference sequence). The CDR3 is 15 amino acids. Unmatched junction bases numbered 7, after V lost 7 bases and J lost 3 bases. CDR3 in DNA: TGTGCCAGTATTCCGGACAGGGGACTCAATCAGCCCCAGCATTTT. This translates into CASIPDRGLNQPQHF.

The CDR3 sequence is CASSPTSGGGYEQYF. DNA for the CDR3: TGTGCCAGCAGCCCGACTAGCGGGGGGGGATACGAGCAGTACTTC. J is TRBJ2-7 and V is TRBV7-9; 14 positions match TRBD2. J gave up 4 bases and V 5 bases, and 4 bases lay outside the gene matches. The CDR3 spans 15 residues. Germline CDR1 reads SEHNR; CDR2 reads FQNEAQ (reference sequence).

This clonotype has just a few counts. CDR3 bases: TGTGCCAGCAGCTTAGTTACTAGCGGGAGATGGGAGACCCAGTACTTC. Translating gives CASSLVTSGRWETQYF. The chain carries TRBV7-2 and TRBJ2-5; 11 positions match TRBD2. Germline trimming cut 1 base from V and 5 bases from J; bases unmatched to any gene: 6. The CDR3 loop spans 16 amino acids. Germline-derived CDR1 and CDR2 are SGHTA and FQGNSA.

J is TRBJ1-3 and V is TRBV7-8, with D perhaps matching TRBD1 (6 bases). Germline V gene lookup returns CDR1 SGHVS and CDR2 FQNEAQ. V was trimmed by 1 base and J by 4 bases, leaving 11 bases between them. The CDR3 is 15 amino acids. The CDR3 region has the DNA TGTGCCAGCAGCTTAGAGGGGGTTCTAGGAAACACCATATATTTT. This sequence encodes CASSLEGVLGNTIYF.

DNA for the CDR3: TGTGCCAGCAGCTTAGTCCACGGAACCCAAGAGACCCAGTACTTC. This codes for CASSLVHGTQETQYF. The rearrangement links TRBV11-2 to TRBJ2-5, with D hard to call. CDR1 is SGHAT and CDR2 is FQNNGV in the germline V gene. The V end was cut by 1 base, the J end by 1 base, with 10 bases between. The CDR3 has 15 residues.

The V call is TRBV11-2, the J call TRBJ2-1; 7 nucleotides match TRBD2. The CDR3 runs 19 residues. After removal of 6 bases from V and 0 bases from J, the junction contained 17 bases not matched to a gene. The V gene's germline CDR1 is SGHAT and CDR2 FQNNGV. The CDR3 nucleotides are TGTGCCAGCAGTCCCCTTGGGGCTAGCGGTTCGAGCTCCTACAATGAGCAGTTCTTC. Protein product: CASSPLGASGSSSYNEQFF. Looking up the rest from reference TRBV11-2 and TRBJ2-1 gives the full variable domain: EAGVAQSPRYKIIEKRQSVAFWCNPISGHATLYWYQQILGQGPKLLIQFQNNGVVDDSQLPKDRFSAERLKGVDSTLKIQPAKLEDSAVYLCASSPLGASGSSSYNEQFFGPGTRLTVL.

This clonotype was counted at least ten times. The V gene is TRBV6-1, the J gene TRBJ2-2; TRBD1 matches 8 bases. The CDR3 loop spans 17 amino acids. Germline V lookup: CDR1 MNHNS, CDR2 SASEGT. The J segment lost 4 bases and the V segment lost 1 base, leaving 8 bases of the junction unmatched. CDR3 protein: CASSEVRGRAGTGELFF. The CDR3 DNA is TGTGCCAGCAGTGAAGTCAGGGGGCGGGCGGGCACCGGGGAGCTGTTTTTT.

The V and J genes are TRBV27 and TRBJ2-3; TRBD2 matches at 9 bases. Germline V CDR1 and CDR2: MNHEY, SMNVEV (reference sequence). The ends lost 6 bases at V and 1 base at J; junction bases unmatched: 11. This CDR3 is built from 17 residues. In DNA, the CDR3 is TGTGCCAGCAGGCCGCCGCGGGAGGGCCTTCGCACAGATACGCAGTATTTT. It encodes CASRPPREGLRTDTQYF.

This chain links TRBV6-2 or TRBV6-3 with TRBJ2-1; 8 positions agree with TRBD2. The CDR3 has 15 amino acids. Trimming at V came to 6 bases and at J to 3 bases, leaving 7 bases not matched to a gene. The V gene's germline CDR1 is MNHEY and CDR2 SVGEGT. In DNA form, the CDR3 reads TGTGCCAGCAGCCAATATAGCGGGAACTACAATGAGCAGTTCTTC. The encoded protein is CASSQYSGNYNEQFF.

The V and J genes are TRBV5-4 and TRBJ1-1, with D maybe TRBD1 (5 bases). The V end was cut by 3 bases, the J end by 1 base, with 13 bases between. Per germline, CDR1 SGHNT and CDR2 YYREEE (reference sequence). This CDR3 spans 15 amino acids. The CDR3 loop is CASSSRDGKNTEAFF. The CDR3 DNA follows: TGTGCCAGCAGCTCCCGGGACGGGAAGAACACTGAAGCTTTCTTT.

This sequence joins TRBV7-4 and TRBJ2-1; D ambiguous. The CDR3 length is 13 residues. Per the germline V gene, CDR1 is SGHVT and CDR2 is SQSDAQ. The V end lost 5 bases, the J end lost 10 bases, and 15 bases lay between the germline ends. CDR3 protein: CASSPSNLWEQFF. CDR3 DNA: TGTGCCAGCAGCCCCTCTAATCTCTGGGAGCAGTTCTTC.

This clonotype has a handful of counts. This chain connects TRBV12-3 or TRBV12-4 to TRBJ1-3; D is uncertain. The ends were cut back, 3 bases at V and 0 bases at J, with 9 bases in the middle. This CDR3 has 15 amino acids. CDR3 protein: CASSFSGYSGNTIYF. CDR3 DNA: TGTGCCAGCAGTTTCTCAGGATACTCTGGAAACACCATATATTTT.

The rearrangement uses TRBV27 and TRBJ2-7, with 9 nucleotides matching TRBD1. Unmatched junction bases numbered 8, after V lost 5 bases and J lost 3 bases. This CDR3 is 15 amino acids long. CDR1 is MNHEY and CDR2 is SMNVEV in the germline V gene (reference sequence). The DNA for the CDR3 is TGTGCCAGCAGTATCGGGACAGGGAATATCTACGAGCAGTACTTC. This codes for CASSIGTGNIYEQYF.

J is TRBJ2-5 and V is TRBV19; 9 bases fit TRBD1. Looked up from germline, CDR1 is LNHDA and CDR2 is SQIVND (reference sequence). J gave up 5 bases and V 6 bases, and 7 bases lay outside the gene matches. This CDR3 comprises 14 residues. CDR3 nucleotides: TGTGCCAGTAGCACAGGGGGCTGGAGGGAGACCCAGTACTTC. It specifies CASSTGGWRETQYF.

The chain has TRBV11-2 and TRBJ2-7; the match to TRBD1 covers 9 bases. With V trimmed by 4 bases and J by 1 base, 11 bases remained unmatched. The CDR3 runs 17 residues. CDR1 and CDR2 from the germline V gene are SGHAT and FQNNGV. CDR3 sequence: CASSSPGQGEKSYEQYF. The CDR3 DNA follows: TGTGCCAGCAGCTCCCCGGGACAGGGAGAAAAATCCTACGAGCAGTACTTC.

The CDR3 DNA follows: TGTGCCAGCAGCTTATTCGCGGGAGGGGTTCGGGATGAGCAGTTCTTC. This encodes CASSLFAGGVRDEQFF. The V call is TRBV7-9, the J call TRBJ2-1, with 9 bases matching TRBD2. Per the germline V gene, CDR1 is SEHNR and CDR2 is FQNEAQ (reference sequence). This CDR3 has 16 residues. V lost 2 bases and J lost 8; bases outside the gene matches: 10.

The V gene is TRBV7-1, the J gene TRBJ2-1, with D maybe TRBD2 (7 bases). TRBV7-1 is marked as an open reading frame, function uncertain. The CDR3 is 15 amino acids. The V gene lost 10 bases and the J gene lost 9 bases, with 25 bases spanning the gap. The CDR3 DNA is TGTGCCAACACCCCCCCTCCCCAGGGGAGGGGTGAGCAGTTCTTC. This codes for CANTPPPQGRGEQFF.

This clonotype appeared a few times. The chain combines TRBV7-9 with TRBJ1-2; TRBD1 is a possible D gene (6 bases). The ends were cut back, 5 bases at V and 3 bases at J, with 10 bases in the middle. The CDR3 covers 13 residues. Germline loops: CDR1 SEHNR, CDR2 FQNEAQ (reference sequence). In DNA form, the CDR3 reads TGTGCCAGCAGCCCGGACAGCTACTATGGCTACACCTTC. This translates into CASSPDSYYGYTF.

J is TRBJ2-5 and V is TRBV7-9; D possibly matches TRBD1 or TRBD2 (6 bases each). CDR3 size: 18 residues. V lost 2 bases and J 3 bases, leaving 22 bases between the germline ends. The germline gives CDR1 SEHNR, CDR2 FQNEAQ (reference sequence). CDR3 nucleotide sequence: TGTGCCAGCAGCTTATCTTCAAGGGGGGTTAGTGTGGAAGAGACCCAGTACTTC. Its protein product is CASSLSSRGVSVEETQYF.

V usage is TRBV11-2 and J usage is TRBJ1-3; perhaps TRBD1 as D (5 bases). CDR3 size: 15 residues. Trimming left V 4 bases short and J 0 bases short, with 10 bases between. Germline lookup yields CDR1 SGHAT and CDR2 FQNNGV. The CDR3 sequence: CASSSPRGSGNTIYF. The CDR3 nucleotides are TGTGCCAGCAGCTCACCTAGGGGCTCTGGAAACACCATATATTTT.